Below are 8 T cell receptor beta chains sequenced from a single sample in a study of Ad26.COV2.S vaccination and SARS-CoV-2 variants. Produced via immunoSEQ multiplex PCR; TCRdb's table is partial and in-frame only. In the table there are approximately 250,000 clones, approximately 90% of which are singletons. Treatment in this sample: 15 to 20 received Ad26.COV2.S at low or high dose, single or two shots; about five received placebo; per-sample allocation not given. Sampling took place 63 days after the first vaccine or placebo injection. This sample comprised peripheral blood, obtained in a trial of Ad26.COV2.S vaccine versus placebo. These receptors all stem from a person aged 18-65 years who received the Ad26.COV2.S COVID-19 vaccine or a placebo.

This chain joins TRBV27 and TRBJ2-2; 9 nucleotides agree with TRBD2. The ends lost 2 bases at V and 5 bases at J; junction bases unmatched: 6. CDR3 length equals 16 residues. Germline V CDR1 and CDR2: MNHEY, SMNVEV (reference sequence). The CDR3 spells CASSLVVAGVTGELFF. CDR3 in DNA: TGTGCCAGCAGTTTAGTGGTAGCGGGAGTTACCGGGGAGCTGTTTTTT.

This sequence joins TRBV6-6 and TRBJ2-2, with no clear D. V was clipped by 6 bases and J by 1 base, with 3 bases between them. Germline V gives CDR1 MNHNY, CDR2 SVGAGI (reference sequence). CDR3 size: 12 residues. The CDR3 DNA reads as TGTGCCAGCAGCATGAACACCGGGGAGCTGTTTTTT. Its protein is CASSMNTGELFF.

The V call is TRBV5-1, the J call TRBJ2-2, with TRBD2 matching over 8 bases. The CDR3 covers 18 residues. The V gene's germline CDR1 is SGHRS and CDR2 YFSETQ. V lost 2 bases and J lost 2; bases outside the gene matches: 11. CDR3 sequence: CASSFYRTGLANTGELFF. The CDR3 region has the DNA TGCGCCAGCAGCTTTTATAGGACTGGACTAGCCAACACCGGGGAGCTGTTTTTT.

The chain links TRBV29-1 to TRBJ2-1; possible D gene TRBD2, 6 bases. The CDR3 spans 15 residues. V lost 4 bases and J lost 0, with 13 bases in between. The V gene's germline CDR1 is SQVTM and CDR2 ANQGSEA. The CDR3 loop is CSVALAPSSYNEQFF. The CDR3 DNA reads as TGCAGCGTTGCCCTAGCGCCCAGCTCCTACAATGAGCAGTTCTTC.

The CDR3 nucleotides are TGTGCCAGCAGTTTGAAGGGGCGCCTTGGCTACACCTTC. Its protein product is CASSLKGRLGYTF. The genes are TRBV27 and TRBJ1-2, with D tentatively TRBD1 (5 bases). With 3 bases removed from V and 7 bases from J, the gap between germline ends came to 12 bases. Germline V gene data show CDR1 as MNHEY and CDR2 as SMNVEV (reference sequence). This CDR3 is built from 13 residues.

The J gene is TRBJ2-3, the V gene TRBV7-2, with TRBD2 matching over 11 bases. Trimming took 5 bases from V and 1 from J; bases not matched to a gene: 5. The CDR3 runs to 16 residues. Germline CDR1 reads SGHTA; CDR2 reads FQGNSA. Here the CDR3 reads CASSPIAGGGTDTQYF. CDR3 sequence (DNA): TGTGCCAGCAGCCCAATAGCGGGAGGGGGCACAGATACGCAGTATTTT.

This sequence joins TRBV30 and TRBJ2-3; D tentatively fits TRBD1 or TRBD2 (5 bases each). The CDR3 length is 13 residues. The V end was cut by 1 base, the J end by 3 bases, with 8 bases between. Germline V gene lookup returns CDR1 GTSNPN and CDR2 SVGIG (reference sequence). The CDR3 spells CAWSGGETDTQYF. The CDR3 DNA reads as TGTGCCTGGAGTGGAGGGGAAACAGATACGCAGTATTTT.

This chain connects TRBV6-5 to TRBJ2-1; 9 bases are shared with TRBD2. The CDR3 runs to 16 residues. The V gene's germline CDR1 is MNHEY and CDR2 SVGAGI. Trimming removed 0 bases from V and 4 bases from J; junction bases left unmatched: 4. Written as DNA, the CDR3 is TGTGCCAGCAGTTACTCAGGTAGCGGGGGTTACAATGAGCAGTTCTTC. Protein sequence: CASSYSGSGGYNEQFF.